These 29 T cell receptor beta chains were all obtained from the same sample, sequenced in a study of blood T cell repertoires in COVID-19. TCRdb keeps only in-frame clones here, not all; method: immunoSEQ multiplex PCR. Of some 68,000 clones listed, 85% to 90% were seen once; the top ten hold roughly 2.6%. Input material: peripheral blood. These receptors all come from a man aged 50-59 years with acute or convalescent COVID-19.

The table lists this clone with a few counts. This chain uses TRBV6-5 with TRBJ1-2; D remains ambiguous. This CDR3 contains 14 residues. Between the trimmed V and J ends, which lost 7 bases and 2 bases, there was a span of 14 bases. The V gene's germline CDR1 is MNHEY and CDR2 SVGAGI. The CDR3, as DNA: TGTGCCAGCATCGGGAGCCCGAGAAACTATGGCTACACCTTC. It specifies CASIGSPRNYGYTF.

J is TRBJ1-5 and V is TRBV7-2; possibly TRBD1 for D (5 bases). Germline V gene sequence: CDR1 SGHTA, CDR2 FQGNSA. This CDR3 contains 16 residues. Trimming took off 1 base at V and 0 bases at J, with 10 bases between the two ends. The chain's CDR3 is CASSLGRRGSNQPQHF. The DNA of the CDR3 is TGTGCCAGCAGCTTAGGGCGTAGGGGTAGCAATCAGCCCCAGCATTTT.

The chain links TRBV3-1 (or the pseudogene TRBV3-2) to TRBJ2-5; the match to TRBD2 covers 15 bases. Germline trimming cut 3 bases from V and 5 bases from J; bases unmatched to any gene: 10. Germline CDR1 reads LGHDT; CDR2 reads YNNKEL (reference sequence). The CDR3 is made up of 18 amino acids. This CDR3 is CASSQGLAGGGGDETQYF. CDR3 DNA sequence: TGTGCCAGCAGCCAGGGACTAGCGGGAGGAGGGGGGGACGAGACCCAGTACTTC.

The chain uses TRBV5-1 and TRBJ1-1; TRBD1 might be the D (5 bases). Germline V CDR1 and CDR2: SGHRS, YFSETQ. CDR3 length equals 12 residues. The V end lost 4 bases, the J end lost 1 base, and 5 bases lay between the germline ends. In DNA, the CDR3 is TGCGCCAGCAGCACAGGGAACACTGAAGCTTTCTTT. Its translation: CASSTGNTEAFF.

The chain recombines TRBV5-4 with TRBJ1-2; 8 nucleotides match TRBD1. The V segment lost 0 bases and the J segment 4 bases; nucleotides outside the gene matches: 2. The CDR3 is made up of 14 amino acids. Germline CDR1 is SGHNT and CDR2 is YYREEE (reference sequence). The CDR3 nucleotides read TGTGCCAGCAGCTTGGCAGACAGGGGCTATGGCTACACCTTC. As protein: CASSLADRGYGYTF.

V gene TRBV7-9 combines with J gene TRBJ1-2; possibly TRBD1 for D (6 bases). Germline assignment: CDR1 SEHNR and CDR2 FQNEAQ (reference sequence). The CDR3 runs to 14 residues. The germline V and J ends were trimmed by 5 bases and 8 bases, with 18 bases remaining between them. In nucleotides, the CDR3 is TGTGCCAGCAGCCTAGTAGAGGAGACAGGAGGCTACACCTTC. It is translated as CASSLVEETGGYTF.

This chain's CDR3 is CASSTRVRVLLKQYF. The CDR3 nucleotides are TGTGCCAGCAGTACTCGTGTCAGGGTCTTGTTAAAGCAGTACTTC. This chain connects TRBV28 to TRBJ2-7; tentative D call: TRBD1 (5 bases). Germline-derived CDR1 and CDR2 are MDHEN and SYDVKM. Trimming took 5 bases from V and 8 from J, leaving 22 bases between them. The CDR3 loop spans 15 amino acids. Filled out from reference TRBV28 and TRBJ2-7, the complete variable domain reads DVKVTQSSRYLVKRTGEKVFLECVQDMDHENMFWYRQDPGLGLRLIYFSYDVKMKEKGDIPEGYSVSREKKERFSLILESASTNQTSMYLCASSTRVRVLLKQYFGPGTRLTVT.

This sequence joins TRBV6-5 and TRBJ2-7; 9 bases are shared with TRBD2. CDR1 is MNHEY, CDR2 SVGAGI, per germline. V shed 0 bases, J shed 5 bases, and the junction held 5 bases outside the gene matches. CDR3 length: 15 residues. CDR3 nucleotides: TGTGCCAGCAGTTACTCAGTCTTAGCGGGAGACGAGCAGTACTTC. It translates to CASSYSVLAGDEQYF.

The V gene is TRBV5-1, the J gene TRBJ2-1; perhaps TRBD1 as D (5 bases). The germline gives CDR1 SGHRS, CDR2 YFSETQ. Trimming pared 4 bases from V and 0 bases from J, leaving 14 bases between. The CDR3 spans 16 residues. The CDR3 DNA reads TGCGCCAGCAGCGCCCCTAGGGGCGACTCCTACAATGAGCAGTTCTTC. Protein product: CASSAPRGDSYNEQFF.

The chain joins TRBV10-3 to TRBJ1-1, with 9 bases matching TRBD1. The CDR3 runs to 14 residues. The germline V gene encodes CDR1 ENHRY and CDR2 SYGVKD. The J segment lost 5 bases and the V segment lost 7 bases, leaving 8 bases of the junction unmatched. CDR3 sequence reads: CAINQGQGFTEAFF. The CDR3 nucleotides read TGTGCCATCAATCAGGGACAGGGTTTTACTGAAGCTTTCTTT.

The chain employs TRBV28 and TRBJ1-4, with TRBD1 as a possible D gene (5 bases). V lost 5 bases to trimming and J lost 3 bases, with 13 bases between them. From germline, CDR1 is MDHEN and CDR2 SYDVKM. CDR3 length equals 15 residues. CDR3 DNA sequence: TGTGCCAGCAGTCAAACCGGGACTGCTAATGAAAAACTGTTTTTT. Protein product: CASSQTGTANEKLFF.

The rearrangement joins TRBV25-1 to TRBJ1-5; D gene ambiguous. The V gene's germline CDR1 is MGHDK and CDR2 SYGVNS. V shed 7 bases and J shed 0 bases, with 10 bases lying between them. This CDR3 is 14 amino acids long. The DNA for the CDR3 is TGTGCCAGCACGCCACACAATAGCAATCAGCCCCAGCATTTT. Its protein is CASTPHNSNQPQHF.

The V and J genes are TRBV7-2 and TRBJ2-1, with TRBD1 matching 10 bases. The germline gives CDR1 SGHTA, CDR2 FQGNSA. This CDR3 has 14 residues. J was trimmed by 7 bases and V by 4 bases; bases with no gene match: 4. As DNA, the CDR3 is TGTGCCAGCAGCTCGGGACAGGGGATTAATGAGCAGTTCTTC. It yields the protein CASSSGQGINEQFF.

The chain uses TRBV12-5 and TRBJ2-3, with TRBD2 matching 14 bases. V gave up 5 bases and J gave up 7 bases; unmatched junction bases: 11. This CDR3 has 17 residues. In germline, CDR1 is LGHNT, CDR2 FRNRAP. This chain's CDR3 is CASGPRQTSGRGYTQYF. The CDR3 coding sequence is TGTGCTAGTGGTCCCCGTCAGACTAGCGGGAGGGGATATACGCAGTATTTT.

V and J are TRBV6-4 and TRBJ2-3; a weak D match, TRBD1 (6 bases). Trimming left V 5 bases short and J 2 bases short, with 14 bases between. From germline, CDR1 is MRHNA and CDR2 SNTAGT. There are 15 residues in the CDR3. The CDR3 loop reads CASSTGHLPTDTQYF. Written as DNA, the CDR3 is TGTGCCAGCAGTACGGGACATTTACCCACAGATACGCAGTATTTT.

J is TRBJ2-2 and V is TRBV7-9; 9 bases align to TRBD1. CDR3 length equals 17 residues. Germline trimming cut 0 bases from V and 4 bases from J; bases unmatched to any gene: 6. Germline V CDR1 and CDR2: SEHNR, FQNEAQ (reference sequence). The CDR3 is CASSLAQQGASTGELFF. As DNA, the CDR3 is TGTGCCAGCAGCTTAGCGCAACAGGGGGCGAGCACCGGGGAGCTGTTTTTT. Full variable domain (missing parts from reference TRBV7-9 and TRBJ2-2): DTGVSQNPRHKITKRGQNVTFRCDPISEHNRLYWYRQTLGQGPEFLTYFQNEAQLEKSRLLSDRFSAERPKGSFSTLEIQRTEQGDSAMYLCASSLAQQGASTGELFFGEGSRLTVL.

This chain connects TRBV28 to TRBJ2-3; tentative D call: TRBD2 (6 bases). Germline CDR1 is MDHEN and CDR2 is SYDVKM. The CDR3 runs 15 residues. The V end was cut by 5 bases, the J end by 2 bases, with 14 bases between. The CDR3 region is CASSPRLGNTDTQYF. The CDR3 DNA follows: TGTGCCAGCAGTCCGAGACTAGGAAACACAGATACGCAGTATTTT.

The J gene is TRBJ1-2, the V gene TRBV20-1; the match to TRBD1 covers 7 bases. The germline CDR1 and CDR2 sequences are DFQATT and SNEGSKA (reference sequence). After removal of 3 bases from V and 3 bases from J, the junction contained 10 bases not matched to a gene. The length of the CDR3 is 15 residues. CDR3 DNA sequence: TGCAGTGCTAGTAGGCCAGGGGGTCTCCACTATGGCTACACCTTC. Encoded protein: CSASRPGGLHYGYTF.

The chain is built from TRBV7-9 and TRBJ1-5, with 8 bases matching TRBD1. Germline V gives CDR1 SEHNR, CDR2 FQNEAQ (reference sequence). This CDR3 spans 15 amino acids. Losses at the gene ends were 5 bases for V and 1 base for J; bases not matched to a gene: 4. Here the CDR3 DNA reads TGTGCCAGCAGCCTCCAGGGGGCGAGCAATCAGCCCCAGCATTTT. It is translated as CASSLQGASNQPQHF.

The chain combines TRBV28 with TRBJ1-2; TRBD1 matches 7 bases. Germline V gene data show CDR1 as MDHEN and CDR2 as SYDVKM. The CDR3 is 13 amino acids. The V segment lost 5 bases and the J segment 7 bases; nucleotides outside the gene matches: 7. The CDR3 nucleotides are TGTGCCAGCAGTACCTCGACAGGGTCTGGCTACACCTTC. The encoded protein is CASSTSTGSGYTF.

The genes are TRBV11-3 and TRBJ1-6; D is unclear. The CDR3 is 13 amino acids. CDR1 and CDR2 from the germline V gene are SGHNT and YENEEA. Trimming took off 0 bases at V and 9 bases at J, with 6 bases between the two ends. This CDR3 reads CASSLDSSSPLHF. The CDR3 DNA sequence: TGTGCCAGCAGCTTAGATTCGAGTTCACCCCTCCACTTT.

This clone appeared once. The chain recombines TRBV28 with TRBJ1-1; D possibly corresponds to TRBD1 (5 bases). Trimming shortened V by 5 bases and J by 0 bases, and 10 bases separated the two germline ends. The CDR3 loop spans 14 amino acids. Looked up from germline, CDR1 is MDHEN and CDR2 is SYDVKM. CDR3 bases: TGTGCCAGCAGTCGACAGCCTATGAACACTGAAGCTTTCTTT. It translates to CASSRQPMNTEAFF.

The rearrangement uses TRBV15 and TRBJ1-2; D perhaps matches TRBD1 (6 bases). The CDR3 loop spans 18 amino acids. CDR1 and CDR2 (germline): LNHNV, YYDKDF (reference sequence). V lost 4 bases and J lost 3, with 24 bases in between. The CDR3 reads CATSNFPQPRGEDYGYTF. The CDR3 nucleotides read TGTGCCACCAGCAATTTCCCCCAGCCCAGGGGAGAGGACTATGGCTACACCTTC.

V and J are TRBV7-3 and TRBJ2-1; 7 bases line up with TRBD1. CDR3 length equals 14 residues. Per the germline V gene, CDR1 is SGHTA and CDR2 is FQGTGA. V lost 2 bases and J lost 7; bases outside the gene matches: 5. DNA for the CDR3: TGTGCCAGCAGCTTATTAGCAGGGGGAAATGAGCAGTTCTTC. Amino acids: CASSLLAGGNEQFF.

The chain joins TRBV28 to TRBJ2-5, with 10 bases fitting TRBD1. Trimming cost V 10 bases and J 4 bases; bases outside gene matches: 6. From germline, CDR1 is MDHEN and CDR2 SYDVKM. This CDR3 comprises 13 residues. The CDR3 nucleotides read TGTGCCACCGGGGACAGGGGCACAGAGACCCAGTACTTC. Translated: CATGDRGTETQYF.

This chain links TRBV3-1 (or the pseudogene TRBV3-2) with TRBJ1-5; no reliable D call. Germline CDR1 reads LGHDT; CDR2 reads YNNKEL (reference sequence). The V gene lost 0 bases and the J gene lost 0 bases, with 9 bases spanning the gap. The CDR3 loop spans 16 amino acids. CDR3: CASSQDGGRSNQPQHF. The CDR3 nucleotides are TGTGCCAGCAGCCAAGATGGAGGGCGTAGCAATCAGCCCCAGCATTTT.

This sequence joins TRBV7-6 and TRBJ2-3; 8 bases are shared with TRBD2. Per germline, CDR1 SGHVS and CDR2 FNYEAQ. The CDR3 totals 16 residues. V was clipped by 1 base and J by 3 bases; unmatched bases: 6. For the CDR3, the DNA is TGTGCCAGCAGCTTAGGTCCAGCGGGAGCGACAGATACGCAGTATTTT. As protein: CASSLGPAGATDTQYF.

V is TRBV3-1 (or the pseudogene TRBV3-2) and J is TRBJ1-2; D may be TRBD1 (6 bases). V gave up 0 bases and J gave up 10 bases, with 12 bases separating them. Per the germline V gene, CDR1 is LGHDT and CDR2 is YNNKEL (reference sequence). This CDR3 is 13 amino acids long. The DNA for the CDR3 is TGTGCCAGCAGCCAAGATACCAGGGGCTCCTACACCTTC. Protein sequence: CASSQDTRGSYTF.

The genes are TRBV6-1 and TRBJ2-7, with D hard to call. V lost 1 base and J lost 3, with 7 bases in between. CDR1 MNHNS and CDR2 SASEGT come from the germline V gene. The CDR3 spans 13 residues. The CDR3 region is CASSEDEIYEQYV. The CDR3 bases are TGTGCCAGCAGTGAAGATGAGATCTACGAGCAGTACGTC.